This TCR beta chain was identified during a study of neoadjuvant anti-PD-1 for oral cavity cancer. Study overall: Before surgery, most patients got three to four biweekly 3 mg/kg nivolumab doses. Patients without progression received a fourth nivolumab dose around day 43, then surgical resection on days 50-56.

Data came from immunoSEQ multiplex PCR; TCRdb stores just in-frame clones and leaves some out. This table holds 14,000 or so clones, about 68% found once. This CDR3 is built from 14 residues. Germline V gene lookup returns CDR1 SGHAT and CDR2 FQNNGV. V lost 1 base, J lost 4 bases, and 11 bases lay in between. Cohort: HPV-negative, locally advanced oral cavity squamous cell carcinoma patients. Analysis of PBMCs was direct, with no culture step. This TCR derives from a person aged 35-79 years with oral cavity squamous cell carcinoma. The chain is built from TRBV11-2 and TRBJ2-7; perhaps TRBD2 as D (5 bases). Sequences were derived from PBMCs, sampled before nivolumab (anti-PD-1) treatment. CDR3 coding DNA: TGTGCCAGCAGCTTAGGCGGACGGACTTACGAGCAGTACTTC. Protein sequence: CASSLGGRTYEQYF.